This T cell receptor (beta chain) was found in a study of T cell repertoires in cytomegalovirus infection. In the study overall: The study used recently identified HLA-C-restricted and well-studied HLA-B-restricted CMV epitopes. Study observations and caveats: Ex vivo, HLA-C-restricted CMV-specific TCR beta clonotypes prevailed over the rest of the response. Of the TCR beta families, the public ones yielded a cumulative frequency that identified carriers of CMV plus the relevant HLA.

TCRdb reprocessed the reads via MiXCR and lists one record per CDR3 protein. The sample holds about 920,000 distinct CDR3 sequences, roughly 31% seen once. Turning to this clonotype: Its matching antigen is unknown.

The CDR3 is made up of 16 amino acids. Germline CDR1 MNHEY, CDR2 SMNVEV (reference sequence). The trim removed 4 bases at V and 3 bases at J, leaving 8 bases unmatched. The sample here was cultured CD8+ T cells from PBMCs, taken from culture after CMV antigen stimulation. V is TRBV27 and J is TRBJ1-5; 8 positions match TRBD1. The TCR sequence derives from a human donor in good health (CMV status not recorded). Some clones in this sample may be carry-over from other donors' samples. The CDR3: CASSSLGTGYNQPQHF. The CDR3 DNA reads TGTGCCAGCAGTTCTCTTGGGACAGGCTACAATCAGCCCCAGCATTTT.